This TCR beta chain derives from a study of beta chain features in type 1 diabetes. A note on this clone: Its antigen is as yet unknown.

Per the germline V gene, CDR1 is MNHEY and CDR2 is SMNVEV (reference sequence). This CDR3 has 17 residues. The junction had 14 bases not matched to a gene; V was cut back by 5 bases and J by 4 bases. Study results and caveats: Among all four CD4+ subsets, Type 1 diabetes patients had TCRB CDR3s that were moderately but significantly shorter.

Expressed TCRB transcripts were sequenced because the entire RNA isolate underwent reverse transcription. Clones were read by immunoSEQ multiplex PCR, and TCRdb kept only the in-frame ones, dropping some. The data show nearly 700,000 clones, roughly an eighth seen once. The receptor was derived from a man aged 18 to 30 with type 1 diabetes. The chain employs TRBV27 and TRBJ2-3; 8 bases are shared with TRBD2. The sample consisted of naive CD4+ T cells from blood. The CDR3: CASSPTARGGPPDTQYF. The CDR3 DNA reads TGTGCCAGCAGTCCCACGGCACGCGGGGGGCCACCAGATACGCAGTATTTT.